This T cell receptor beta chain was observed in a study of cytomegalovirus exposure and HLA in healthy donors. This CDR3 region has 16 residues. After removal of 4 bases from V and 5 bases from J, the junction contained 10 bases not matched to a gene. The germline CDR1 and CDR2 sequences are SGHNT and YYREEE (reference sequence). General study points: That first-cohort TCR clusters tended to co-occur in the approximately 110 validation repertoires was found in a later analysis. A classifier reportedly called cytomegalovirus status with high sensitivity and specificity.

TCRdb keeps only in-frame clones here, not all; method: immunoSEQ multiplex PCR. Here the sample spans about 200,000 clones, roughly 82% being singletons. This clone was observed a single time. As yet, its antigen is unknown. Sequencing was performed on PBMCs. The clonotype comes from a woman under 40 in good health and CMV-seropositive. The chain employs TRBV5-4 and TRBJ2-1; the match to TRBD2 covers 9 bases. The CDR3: CASSPNSGSRDNEQFF. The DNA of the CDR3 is TGTGCCAGCAGCCCCAATAGCGGGAGTCGTGACAATGAGCAGTTCTTC.